This T cell receptor beta chain came from a study of glioma-infiltrating T cells. Study-wide results and caveats: Tissue-blood divergence was below expectation in non-neoplastic patients, above in gliomas. Signature shared blood CDR3 motifs were enriched in low-divergence and depleted in high-divergence patients.

Turning to this clonotype: Antigen specificity is unknown. This may stem from a read error, because a much larger clone lies one nucleotide away.

TCR alpha and beta CDR3 regions were amplified from RNA using iRepertoire nested multiplex PCR. Via MiXCR, TCRdb re-called the multiplex PCR reads, giving one row per CDR3 protein. The repertoire includes 300,000 to 450,000 distinct CDR3 sequences, about 40% of them detected once, and around 13% sits in the top ten. Germline V gives CDR1 DFQATT, CDR2 SNEGSKA (reference sequence). The CDR3 totals 12 residues. Specimen: glioma tissue, nonneoplastic brain tissue, or PBMCs (not recorded which). The sequence came from a human donor with low-grade glioma or glioblastoma, undergoing nonglioma brain surgery, or in good health (not recorded which). This sequence joins TRBV20-1 and TRBJ2-7, with D perhaps assigned TRBD1 or TRBD2 (5 bases each). The CDR3, as DNA: TGCAGTCCCGAGGGGAGTGCCTACGAGCAGCACTTC. Its translation: CSPEGSAYEQHF.